This paragraph reports one T cell receptor (beta chain). Its cognate antigen is unknown. Purified naive CD4+ T cells were depleted of CD25+ Tregs. Study-wide findings and caveats: Greatest tumor Treg TCR overlap was with tumor naive CD4+ cells.

Constant-region reverse primers amplified full-length variable regions, followed by semi-nested Nested Universal Primer A PCR. TCRdb re-derived calls from the 5' RACE reads in MiXCR, one entry per CDR3 protein. The repertoire has under 8,000 distinct CDR3 sequences, around half of them found once; the top ten carry approximately 3%. The CDR3 length is 15 residues. After removal of 1 base from V and 4 bases from J, the junction contained 6 bases not matched to a gene. In germline, CDR1 is DFQATT, CDR2 SNEGSKA (reference sequence). The sample was naive CD4+ T cells sorted from a lymph node. Subset meaning: naive CD4+ T cells, CD4+CD45RA+CD25-. The sequence derives from a female donor with breast cancer. The chain recombines TRBV20-1 with TRBJ2-3; 9 bases match TRBD2. CDR3 coding DNA: TGCAGTGCTAGAGCTGCGGGGGGGCCACCAGATACGCAGTATTTT. Protein sequence: CSARAAGGPPDTQYF.